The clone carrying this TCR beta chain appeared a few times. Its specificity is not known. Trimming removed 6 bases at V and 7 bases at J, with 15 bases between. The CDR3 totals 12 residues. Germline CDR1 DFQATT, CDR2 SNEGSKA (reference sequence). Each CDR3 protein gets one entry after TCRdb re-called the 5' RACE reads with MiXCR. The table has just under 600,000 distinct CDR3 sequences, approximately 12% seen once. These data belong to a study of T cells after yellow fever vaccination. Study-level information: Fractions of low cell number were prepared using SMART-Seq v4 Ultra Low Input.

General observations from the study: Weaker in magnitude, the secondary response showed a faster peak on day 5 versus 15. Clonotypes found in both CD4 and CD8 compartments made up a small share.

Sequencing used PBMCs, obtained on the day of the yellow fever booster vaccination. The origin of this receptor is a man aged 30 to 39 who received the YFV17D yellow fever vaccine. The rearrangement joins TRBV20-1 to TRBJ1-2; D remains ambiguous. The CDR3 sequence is CSAERRALGYTF. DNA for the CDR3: TGCAGTGCCGAGAGACGGGCCCTTGGCTACACCTTC.